Sequencing of this T cell receptor beta chain was carried out in a study of blood T cell repertoires in COVID-19. Study-wide context: The samples span acute and convalescent COVID-19 from the United States, Italy and Spain. T cells, B-cell-depleted T cells, or PBMCs supplied cDNA or gDNA.

Methods used by the authors: Using reference gene primer amplification, nucleated cell counts were estimated. Produced via immunoSEQ multiplex PCR; TCRdb's table is partial and in-frame only. V and J calls and clone size are those listed in that table; D and trimming were worked out from the DNA. The sample contains under 150,000 clones, around 76% of which appear only once. Germline assignment: CDR1 SGHAT and CDR2 FQDESV (reference sequence). The ends lost 5 bases at V and 7 bases at J; junction bases unmatched: 11. This CDR3 spans 15 amino acids. This clone was counted a single time. This clonotype originated in a human donor in a cohort sampled during active COVID-19. The sequenced material came from peripheral blood. The V call is TRBV11-1, the J call TRBJ1-2; TRBD1 agrees at 9 bases. CDR3 residues: CASSGSGQGIFGYTF. The CDR3 coding sequence is TGTGCCAGCAGCGGGTCCGGACAGGGGATCTTTGGCTACACCTTC.